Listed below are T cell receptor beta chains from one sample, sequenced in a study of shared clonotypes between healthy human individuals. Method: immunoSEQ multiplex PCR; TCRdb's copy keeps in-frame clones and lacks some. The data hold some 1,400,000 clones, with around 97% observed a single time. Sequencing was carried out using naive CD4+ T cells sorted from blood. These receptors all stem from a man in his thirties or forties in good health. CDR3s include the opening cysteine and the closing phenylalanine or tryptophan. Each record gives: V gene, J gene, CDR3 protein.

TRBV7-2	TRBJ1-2	CASSLGYRGDYGYTF
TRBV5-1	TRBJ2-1	CASSLDTDPYNEQFF
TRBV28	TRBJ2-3	CASSAHRRGAYQDTQYF
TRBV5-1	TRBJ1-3	CASSTDGVSGNTIYF
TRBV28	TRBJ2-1	CASSPATVTQFF
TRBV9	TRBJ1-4	CATRPGSSNEKLFF
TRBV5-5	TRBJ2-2	CASSPLAGKNTGELFF
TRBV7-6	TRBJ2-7	CASSVGPVAGGSYEQYF
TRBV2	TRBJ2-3	CASSEARQGPVPQYF
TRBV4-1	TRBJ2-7	CASSLNLSGDRKYF
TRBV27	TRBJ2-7	CASSPSGEPSYEQYF
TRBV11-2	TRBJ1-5	CASSSNYQPQHF
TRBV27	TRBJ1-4	CASSLSGRGREKLFF
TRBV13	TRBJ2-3	CASSYGTSGPNTQYF